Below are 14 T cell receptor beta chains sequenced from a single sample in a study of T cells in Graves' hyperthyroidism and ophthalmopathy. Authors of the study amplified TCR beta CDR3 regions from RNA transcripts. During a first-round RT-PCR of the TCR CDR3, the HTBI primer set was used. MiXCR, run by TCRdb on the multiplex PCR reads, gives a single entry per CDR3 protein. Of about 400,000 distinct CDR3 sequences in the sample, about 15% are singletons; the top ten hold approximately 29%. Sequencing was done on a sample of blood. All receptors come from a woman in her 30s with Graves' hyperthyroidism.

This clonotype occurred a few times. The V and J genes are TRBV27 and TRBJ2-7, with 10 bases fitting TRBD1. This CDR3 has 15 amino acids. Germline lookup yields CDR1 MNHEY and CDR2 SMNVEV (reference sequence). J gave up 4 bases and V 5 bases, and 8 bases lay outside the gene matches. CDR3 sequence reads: CASSIPGQGLYEQYF. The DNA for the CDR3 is TGTGCCAGCAGTATTCCGGGACAGGGGTTATACGAGCAGTACTTC.

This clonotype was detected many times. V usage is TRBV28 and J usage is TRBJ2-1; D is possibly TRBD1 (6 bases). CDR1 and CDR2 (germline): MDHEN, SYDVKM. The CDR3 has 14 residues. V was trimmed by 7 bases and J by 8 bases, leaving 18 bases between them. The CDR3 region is CASKGHSRLDEQFF. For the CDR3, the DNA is TGTGCCAGCAAGGGACACAGCCGTCTCGATGAGCAGTTCTTC.

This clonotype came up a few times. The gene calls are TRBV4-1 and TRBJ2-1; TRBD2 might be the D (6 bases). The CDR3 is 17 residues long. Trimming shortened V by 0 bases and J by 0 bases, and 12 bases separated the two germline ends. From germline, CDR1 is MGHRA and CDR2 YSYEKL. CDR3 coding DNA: TGCGCCAGCAGCCAAGAAGGGACTTTCAGCTCCTACAATGAGCAGTTCTTC. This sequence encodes CASSQEGTFSSYNEQFF.

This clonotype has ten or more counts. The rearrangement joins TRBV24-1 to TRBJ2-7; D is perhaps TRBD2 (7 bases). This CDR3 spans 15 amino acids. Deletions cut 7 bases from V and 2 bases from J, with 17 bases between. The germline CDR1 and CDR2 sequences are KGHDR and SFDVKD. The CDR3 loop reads CATSAAGQIPYEQYF. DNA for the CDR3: TGTGCCACCAGCGCAGCGGGACAAATCCCCTACGAGCAGTACTTC.

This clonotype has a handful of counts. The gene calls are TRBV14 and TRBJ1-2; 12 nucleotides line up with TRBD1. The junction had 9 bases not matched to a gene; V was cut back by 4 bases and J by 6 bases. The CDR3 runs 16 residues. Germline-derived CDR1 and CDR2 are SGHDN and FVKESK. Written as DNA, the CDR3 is TGTGCCAGCAGCCTAGCCGGGACAGGGGGCCAGCATGGCTACACCTTC. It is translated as CASSLAGTGGQHGYTF.

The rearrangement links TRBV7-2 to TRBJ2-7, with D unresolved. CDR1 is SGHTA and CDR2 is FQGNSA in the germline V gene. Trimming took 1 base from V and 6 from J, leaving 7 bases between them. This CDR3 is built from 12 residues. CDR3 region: CASSLGRVEQYF. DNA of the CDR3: TGTGCCAGCAGCTTAGGAAGGGTCGAGCAGTACTTC.

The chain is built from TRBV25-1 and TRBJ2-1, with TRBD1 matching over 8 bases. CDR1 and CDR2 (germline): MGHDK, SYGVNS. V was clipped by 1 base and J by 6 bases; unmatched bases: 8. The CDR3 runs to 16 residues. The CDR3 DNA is TGTGCCAGCAGTGAATTCGGCCAGGGGGCTGGCAATGAGCAGTTCTTC. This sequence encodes CASSEFGQGAGNEQFF.

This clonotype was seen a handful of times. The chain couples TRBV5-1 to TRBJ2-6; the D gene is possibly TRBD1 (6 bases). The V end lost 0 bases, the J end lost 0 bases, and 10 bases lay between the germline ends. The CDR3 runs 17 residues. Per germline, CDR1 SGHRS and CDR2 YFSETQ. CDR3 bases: TGCGCCAGCAGCTTGGACAGGGCGAGCTCTGGGGCCAACGTCCTGACTTTC. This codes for CASSLDRASSGANVLTF.

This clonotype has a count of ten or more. DNA for the CDR3: TGTGCCAGCAGCCAATCGGGGAGTAGCACAGATACGCAGTATTTT. Translated, it gives CASSQSGSSTDTQYF. The rearrangement joins TRBV3-1 to TRBJ2-3, with D tentatively TRBD2 (5 bases). Per the germline V gene, CDR1 is LGHDT and CDR2 is YNNKEL (reference sequence). CDR3 length equals 15 residues. With 2 bases removed from V and 0 bases from J, the gap between germline ends came to 9 bases.

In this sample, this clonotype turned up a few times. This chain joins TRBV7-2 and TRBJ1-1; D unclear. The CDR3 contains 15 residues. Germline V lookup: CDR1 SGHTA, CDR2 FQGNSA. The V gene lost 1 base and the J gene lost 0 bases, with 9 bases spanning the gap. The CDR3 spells CASSLVPTVNTEAFF. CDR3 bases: TGTGCCAGCAGCTTAGTCCCTACAGTGAACACTGAAGCTTTCTTT.

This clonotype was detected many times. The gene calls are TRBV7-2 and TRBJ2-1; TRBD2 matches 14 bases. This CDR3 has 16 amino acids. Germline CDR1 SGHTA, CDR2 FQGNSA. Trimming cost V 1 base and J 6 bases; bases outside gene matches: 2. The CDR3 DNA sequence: TGTGCCAGCAGCTTAGTGGGGACTAGCGGGGGCAATGAGCAGTTCTTC. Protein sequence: CASSLVGTSGGNEQFF. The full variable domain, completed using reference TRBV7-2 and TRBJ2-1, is GAGVSQSPSNKVTEKGKDVELRCDPISGHTALYWYRQSLGQGLEFLIYFQGNSAPDKSGLPSDRFSAERTGGSVSTLTIQRTQQEDSAVYLCASSLVGTSGGNEQFFGPGTRLTVL.

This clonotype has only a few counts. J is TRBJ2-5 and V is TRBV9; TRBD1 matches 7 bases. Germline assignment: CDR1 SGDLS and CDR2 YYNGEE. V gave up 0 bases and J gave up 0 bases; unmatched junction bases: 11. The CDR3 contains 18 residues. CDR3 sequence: CASSVAAGGEKYQETQYF. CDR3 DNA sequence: TGTGCCAGCAGCGTAGCGGCAGGGGGTGAAAAATACCAAGAGACCCAGTACTTC.

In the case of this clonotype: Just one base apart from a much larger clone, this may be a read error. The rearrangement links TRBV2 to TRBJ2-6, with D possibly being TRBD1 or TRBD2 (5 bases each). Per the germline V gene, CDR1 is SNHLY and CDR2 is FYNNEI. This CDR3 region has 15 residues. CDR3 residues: CASSEEDSGASVLTF. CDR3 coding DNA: TGTGCCAGCAGTGAAGAGGACTCTGGGGCCAGCGTCCTGACTTTC. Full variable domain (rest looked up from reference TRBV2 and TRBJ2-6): EPEVTQTPSHQVTQMGQEVILRCVPISNHLYFYWYRQILGQKVEFLVSFYNNEISEKSEIFDDQFSVERPDGSNFTLKIRSTKLEDSAMYFCASSEEDSGASVLTFGAGSRLTVL.

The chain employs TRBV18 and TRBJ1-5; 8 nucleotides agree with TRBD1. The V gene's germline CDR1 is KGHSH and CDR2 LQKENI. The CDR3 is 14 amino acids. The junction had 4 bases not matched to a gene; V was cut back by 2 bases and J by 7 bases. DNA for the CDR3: TGTGCCAGCTCACCATGGCAGGGGGCGCAGCCCCAGCATTTT. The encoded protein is CASSPWQGAQPQHF.